The 5 T cell receptor beta chains below all came from one sample that was sequenced in a study of T cells in Graves' hyperthyroidism and ophthalmopathy. Regions amplified from RNA transcripts were the TCR beta CDR3 regions. A set of HTBI primers served as the primers for a first-round RT-PCR of the TCR CDR3. TCRdb called the multiplex PCR reads again in MiXCR, with one record for every CDR3 protein. The sample holds some 350,000 distinct CDR3 sequences; more than 20% are singletons and the top ten take more than 60%. Sequencing was performed on blood. These receptors were obtained from a man aged 50 to 59 with Graves' hyperthyroidism.

The V gene is TRBV7-9, the J gene TRBJ2-7; D perhaps matches TRBD1 (6 bases). Trimming removed 4 bases at V and 1 base at J, with 17 bases between. Germline V gives CDR1 SEHNR, CDR2 FQNEAQ (reference sequence). This CDR3 has 16 amino acids. As DNA, the CDR3 is TGTGCCAGCAGCTCCATCGACCGGGACAAGTCCTACGAGCAGTACTTC. Translated: CASSSIDRDKSYEQYF. The variable domain in full, completed from reference TRBV7-9 and TRBJ2-7, reads DTGVSQNPRHKITKRGQNVTFRCDPISEHNRLYWYRQTLGQGPEFLTYFQNEAQLEKSRLLSDRFSAERPKGSFSTLEIQRTEQGDSAMYLCASSSIDRDKSYEQYFGPGTRLTVT.

The table lists this clonotype with a few counts. This chain joins TRBV12-3 or TRBV12-4 and TRBJ2-7; D remains unclear. Between the trimmed V and J ends, which lost 3 bases and 0 bases, there was a span of 9 bases. There are 14 residues in the CDR3. Written as DNA, the CDR3 is TGTGCCAGCAGTTTTGACCGCCGCTCCTACGAGCAGTACTTC. Protein product: CASSFDRRSYEQYF.

The gene calls are TRBV29-1 and TRBJ2-7; 11 nucleotides align to TRBD2. Germline V gives CDR1 SQVTM, CDR2 ANQGSEA. The V gene end was trimmed by 0 bases and the J gene end by 3 bases; junction bases not matched to a gene: 7. This CDR3 contains 16 residues. DNA for the CDR3: TGCAGCGTTGAAGACCGGGGACTAGCGGAGCACTACGAGCAGTACTTC. Protein sequence: CSVEDRGLAEHYEQYF.

This clonotype has a single count. The chain uses TRBV27 and TRBJ1-6; D unresolved. The V gene lost 5 bases and the J gene lost 8 bases, with 10 bases spanning the gap. The CDR3 consists of 13 residues. The germline CDR1 and CDR2 sequences are MNHEY and SMNVEV (reference sequence). In DNA, the CDR3 is TGTGCCAGCAGTGGGTCCGGGGATTCACCCCTCCACTTT. Residues: CASSGSGDSPLHF.

V is TRBV12-3 or TRBV12-4 and J is TRBJ2-7; 9 bases agree with TRBD2. Trimming took 3 bases from V and 3 from J; bases not matched to a gene: 6. CDR3 length equals 15 residues. DNA of the CDR3: TGTGCCAGCAGTTTTGGGGCGGGAGGGTACTACGAGCAGTACTTC. Amino acid sequence: CASSFGAGGYYEQYF.